This T cell receptor beta chain came from a study of shared clonotypes between healthy human individuals. The assay was immunoSEQ multiplex PCR, and TCRdb's table has in-frame clones only and misses some. The sample shows about 2.1 million clones, roughly 91% of them seen only once. This clone has a single count. The naive CD8 population came from CD45RO-negative cells selected for CCR7, without terminally differentiated effector memory CD45RA+ cells. The CDR3 is made up of 16 amino acids. The J segment lost 3 bases and the V segment lost 6 bases, leaving 13 bases of the junction unmatched. Germline V gene sequence: CDR1 MNHEY, CDR2 SMNVEV (reference sequence).

The rearrangement links TRBV27 to TRBJ2-7; 8 nucleotides line up with TRBD1. The sequence came from a man aged 18 to 30 in good health. Some clones in this sample may be carry-over from other donors' samples. The sequenced sample consisted of naive CD8+ T cells from PBMCs. CDR3 nucleotides: TGTGCCAGCAGAACCGTACAGGGGGAATATAGCTACGAGCAGTACTTC. Translating gives CASRTVQGEYSYEQYF.